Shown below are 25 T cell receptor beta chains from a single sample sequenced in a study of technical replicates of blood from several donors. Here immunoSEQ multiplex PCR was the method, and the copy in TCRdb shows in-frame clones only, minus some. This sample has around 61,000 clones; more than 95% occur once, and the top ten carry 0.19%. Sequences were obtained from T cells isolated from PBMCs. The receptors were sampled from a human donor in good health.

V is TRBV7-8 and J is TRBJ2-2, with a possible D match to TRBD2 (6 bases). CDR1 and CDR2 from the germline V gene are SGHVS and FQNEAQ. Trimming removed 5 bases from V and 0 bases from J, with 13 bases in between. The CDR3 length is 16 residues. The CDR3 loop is CASSRLGGANTGELFF. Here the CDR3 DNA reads TGTGCCAGCAGCAGGCTGGGCGGGGCGAACACCGGGGAGCTGTTTTTT.

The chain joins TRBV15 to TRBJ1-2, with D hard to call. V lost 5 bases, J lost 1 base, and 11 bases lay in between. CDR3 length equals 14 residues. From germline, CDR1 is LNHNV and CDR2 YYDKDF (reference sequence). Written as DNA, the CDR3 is TGTGCCACCAGCGCCTCCCTGAGTAACTATGGCTACACCTTC. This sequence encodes CATSASLSNYGYTF.

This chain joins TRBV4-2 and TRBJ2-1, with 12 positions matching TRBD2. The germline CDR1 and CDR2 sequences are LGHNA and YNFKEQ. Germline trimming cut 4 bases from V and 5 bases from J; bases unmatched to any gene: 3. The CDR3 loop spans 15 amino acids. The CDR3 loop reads CASSPRLAGDNEQFF. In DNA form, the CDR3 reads TGTGCCAGCAGCCCCAGACTAGCGGGAGACAATGAGCAGTTCTTC.

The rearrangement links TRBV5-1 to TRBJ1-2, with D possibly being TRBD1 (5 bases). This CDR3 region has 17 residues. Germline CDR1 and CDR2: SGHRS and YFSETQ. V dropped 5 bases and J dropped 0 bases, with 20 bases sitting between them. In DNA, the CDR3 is TGCGCCAGCAGGCGTCAGGGCGAATTTCCAGCTAACTATGGCTACACCTTC. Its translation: CASRRQGEFPANYGYTF. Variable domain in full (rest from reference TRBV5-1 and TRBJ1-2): KAGVTQTPRYLIKTRGQQVTLSCSPISGHRSVSWYQQTPGQGLQFLFEYFSETQRNKGNFPGRFSGRQFSNSRSEMNVSTLELGDSALYLCASRRQGEFPANYGYTFGSGTRLTVV.

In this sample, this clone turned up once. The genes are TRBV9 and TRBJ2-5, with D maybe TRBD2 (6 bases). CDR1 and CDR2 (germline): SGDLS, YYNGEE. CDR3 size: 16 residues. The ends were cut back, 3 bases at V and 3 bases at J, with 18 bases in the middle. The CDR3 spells CASSDPSPGLEETQYF. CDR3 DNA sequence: TGTGCCAGCAGCGACCCCTCCCCGGGACTCGAAGAGACCCAGTACTTC.

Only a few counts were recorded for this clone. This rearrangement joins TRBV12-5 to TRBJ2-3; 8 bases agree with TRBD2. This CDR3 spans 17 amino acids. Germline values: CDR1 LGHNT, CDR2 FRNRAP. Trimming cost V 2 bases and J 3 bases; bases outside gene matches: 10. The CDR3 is CASGLKPGGAWTDTQYF. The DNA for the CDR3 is TGTGCTAGTGGTTTGAAACCGGGGGGGGCTTGGACAGATACGCAGTATTTT.

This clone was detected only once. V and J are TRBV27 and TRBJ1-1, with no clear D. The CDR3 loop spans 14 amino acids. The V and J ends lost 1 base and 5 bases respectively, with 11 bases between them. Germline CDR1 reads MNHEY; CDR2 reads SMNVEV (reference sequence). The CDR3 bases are TGTGCCAGCAGTTTATTGGCAGGCTGGACTGAAGCTTTCTTT. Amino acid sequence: CASSLLAGWTEAFF.

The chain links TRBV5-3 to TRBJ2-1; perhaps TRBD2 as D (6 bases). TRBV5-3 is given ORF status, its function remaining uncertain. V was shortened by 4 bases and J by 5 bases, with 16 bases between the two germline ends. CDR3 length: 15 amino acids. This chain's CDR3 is CARSEPGLFHNEQFF. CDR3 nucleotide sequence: TGTGCCAGAAGCGAACCGGGACTTTTCCACAATGAGCAGTTCTTC.

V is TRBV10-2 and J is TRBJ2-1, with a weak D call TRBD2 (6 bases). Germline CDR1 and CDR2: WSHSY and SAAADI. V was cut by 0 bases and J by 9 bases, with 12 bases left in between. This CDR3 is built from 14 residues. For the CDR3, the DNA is TGCGCCAGCAGTGAGTCAACACGGGGGTTTGAGCAGTTCTTC. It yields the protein CASSESTRGFEQFF.

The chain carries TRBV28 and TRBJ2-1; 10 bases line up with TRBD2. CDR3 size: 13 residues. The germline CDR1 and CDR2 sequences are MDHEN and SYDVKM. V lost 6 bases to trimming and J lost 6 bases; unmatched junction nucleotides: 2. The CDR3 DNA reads TGTGCCAGCAGATTAGCGGGAGGCAATGAGCAGTTCTTC. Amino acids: CASRLAGGNEQFF.

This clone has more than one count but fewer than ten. CDR3 nucleotides: TGTGCCAGCAGCTGGGGGGAAGTTCAAGAGACCCAGTACTTC. Encoded protein: CASSWGEVQETQYF. The chain uses TRBV5-4 and TRBJ2-5; D is perhaps TRBD2 (6 bases). CDR3 size: 14 residues. Between the trimmed V and J ends, which lost 3 bases and 2 bases, there was a span of 11 bases. The germline gives CDR1 SGHNT, CDR2 YYREEE (reference sequence).

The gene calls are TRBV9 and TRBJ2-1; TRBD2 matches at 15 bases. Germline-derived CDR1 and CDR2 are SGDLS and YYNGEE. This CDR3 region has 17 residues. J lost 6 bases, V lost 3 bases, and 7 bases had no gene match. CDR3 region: CASSAGLAGGLSNEQFF. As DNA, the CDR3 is TGTGCCAGCAGCGCGGGACTAGCGGGGGGTTTGAGCAATGAGCAGTTCTTC.

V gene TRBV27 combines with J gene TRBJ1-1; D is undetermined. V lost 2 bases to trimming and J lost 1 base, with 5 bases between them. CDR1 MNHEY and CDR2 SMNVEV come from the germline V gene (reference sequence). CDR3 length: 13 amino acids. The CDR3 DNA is TGTGCCAGCAGTTTAGCGGGGAACACTGAAGCTTTCTTT. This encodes CASSLAGNTEAFF.

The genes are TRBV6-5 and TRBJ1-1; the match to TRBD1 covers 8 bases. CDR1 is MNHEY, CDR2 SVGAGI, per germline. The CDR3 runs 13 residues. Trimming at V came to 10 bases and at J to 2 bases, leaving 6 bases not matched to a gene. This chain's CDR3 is CAIIDRGNTEAFF. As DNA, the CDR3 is TGTGCCATAATAGACAGGGGTAACACTGAAGCTTTCTTT.

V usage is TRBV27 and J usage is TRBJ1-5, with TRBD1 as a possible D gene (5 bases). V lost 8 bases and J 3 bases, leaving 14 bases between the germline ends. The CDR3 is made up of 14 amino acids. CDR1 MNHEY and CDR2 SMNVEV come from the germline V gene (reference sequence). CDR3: CASAITGYNQPQHF. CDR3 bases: TGTGCCAGCGCCATTACAGGTTACAATCAGCCCCAGCATTTT.

The CDR3 spells CAWSGQGKSPLHF. In DNA, the CDR3 is TGTGCCTGGAGTGGACAGGGAAAATCACCCCTCCACTTT. This chain connects TRBV30 to TRBJ1-6; 7 bases fit TRBD1. Germline CDR1 GTSNPN, CDR2 SVGIG (reference sequence). J was trimmed by 10 bases and V by 1 base; bases with no gene match: 4. The CDR3 consists of 13 residues.

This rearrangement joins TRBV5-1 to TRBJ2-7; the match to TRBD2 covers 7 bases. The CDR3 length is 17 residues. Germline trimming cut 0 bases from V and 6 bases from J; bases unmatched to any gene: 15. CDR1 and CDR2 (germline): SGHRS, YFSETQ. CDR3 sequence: CASSLAYLAGVTSEQYF. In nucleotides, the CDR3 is TGCGCCAGCAGCTTGGCCTATCTGGCGGGAGTCACCAGCGAGCAGTACTTC.

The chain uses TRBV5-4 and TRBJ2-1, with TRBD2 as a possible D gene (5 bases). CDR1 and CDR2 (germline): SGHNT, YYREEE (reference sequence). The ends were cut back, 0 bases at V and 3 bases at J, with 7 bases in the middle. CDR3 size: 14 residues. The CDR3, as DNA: TGTGCCAGCAGCTTGGCCGGGGACTACAATGAGCAGTTCTTC. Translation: CASSLAGDYNEQFF.

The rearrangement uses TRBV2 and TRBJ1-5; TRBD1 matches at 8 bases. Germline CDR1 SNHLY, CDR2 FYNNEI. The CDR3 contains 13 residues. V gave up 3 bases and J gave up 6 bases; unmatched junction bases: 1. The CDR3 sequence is CASSDRGLQPQHF. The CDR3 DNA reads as TGTGCCAGCAGTGACAGGGGGCTTCAGCCCCAGCATTTT.

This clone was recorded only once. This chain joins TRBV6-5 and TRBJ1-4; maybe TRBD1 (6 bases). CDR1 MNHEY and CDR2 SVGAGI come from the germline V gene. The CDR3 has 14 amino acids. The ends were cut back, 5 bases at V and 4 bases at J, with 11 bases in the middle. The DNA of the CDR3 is TGTGCCAGCAGTACACAGGGAAGTAATGAAAAACTGTTTTTT. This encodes CASSTQGSNEKLFF.

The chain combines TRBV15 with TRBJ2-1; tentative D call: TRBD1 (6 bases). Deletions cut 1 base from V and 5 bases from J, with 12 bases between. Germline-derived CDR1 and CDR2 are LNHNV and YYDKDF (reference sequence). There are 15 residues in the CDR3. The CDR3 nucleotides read TGTGCCACCAGCAGAGGGGGGCCTAGGGACAATGAGCAGTTCTTC. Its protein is CATSRGGPRDNEQFF.

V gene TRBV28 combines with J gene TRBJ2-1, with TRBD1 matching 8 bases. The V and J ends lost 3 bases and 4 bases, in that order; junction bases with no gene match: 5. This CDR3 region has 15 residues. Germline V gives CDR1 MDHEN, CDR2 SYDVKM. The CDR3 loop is CASSFRQGAYNEQFF. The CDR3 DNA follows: TGTGCCAGCAGTTTTAGGCAGGGGGCTTACAATGAGCAGTTCTTC.

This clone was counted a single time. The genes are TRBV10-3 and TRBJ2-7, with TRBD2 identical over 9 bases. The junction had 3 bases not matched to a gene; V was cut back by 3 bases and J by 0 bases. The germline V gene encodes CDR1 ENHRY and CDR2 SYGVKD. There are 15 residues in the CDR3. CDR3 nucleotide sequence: TGTGCCATCAGTGACTCTAGCGGGAACTCCTACGAGCAGTACTTC. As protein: CAISDSSGNSYEQYF.

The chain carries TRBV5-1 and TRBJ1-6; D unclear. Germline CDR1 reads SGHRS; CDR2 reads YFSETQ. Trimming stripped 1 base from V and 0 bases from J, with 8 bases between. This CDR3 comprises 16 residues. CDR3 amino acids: CASSLTRSSYNSPLHF. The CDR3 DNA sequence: TGCGCCAGCAGCTTGACCAGAAGCTCCTATAATTCACCCCTCCACTTT.

The CDR3 protein is CASSVAGSGPTQETQYF. CDR3 DNA: TGTGCCAGCAGCGTAGCTGGGAGCGGGCCGACGCAAGAGACCCAGTACTTC. The chain uses TRBV9 and TRBJ2-5; D might be TRBD2 (6 bases). Germline lookup yields CDR1 SGDLS and CDR2 YYNGEE. This CDR3 region has 17 residues. V dropped 0 bases and J dropped 2 bases, with 17 bases sitting between them.